These 25 T cell receptor beta chains were sequenced from one sample in a study of blood T cell repertoires in COVID-19. Using immunoSEQ multiplex PCR, the repertoire was profiled, and TCRdb retains in-frame clones only, with some absent. This sample yields fewer than 150,000 clones, of which more than 80% are seen a single time; about 7% belongs to the top ten. The sample consisted of peripheral blood. The receptors originated from a human donor in a cohort sampled during active COVID-19.

The V call is TRBV6-5, the J call TRBJ2-3; a possible D gene is TRBD1 (6 bases). In germline, CDR1 is MNHEY, CDR2 SVGAGI. CDR3 length equals 13 residues. V was shortened by 2 bases and J by 3 bases, with 6 bases between the two germline ends. Written as DNA, the CDR3 is TGTGCCAGCAGTTACCAGGGGACAGATACGCAGTATTTT. Translated: CASSYQGTDTQYF.

Concerning this clone: Other nucleotide sequences from this sample produce the same CDR3. The CDR3 DNA sequence: TGCGCCAGCAGCCTAGCCGGGACAGAAGCTTTCTTT. It translates to CASSLAGTEAFF. The chain couples TRBV4-1 to TRBJ1-1; possible D gene TRBD1, 6 bases. V was clipped by 4 bases and J by 8 bases, with 11 bases between them. The CDR3 consists of 12 residues. Germline CDR1 and CDR2: MGHRA and YSYEKL.

This chain links TRBV18 with TRBJ1-1; D unresolved. The CDR3 extends over 16 amino acids. With 3 bases removed from V and 4 bases from J, the gap between germline ends came to 18 bases. Germline V gene lookup returns CDR1 KGHSH and CDR2 LQKENI. CDR3 sequence (DNA): TGTGCCAGCTCACCGATACAACGAGGGATGGGCACTGAAGCTTTCTTT. It specifies CASSPIQRGMGTEAFF. The variable domain in full, with the rest retrieved from reference TRBV18 and TRBJ1-1, is NAGVMQNPRHLVRRRGQEARLRCSPMKGHSHVYWYRQLPEEGLKFMVYLQKENIIDESGMPKERFSAEFPKEGPSILRIQQVVRGDSAAYFCASSPIQRGMGTEAFFGQGTRLTVV.

The chain joins TRBV5-6 to TRBJ2-7; 8 bases match TRBD1. The junction had 8 bases not matched to a gene; V was cut back by 5 bases and J by 4 bases. The germline V gene has CDR1 SGHDT and CDR2 YYEEEE. The CDR3 runs 14 residues. CDR3 sequence (DNA): TGTGCCAGCAGTCAGGCAGGGGGCCTATACGAGCAGTACTTC. Its protein product is CASSQAGGLYEQYF.

V is TRBV5-1 and J is TRBJ2-2; 8 bases fit TRBD1. Germline-derived CDR1 and CDR2 are SGHRS and YFSETQ. The V and J ends lost 4 bases and 8 bases, in that order; junction bases with no gene match: 4. This CDR3 contains 13 residues. DNA for the CDR3: TGCGCCAGCAGCCTCGACAGGGGAGGGGAGCTGTTTTTT. Protein product: CASSLDRGGELFF.

The rearrangement links TRBV7-8 to TRBJ1-2, with D tentatively TRBD1 (5 bases). This CDR3 spans 15 amino acids. V was clipped by 5 bases and J by 4 bases, with 17 bases between them. Looked up from germline, CDR1 is SGHVS and CDR2 is FQNEAQ. The CDR3 reads CASSPLRTPGYGYTF. The CDR3 DNA follows: TGTGCCAGCAGCCCTCTCAGGACACCGGGCTATGGCTACACCTTC. Full variable domain (remainder filled in from reference TRBV7-8 and TRBJ1-2): GAGVSQSPRYKVAKRGQDVALRCDPISGHVSLFWYQQALGQGPEFLTYFQNEAQLDKSGLPSDRFFAERPEGSVSTLKIQRTQQEDSAVYLCASSPLRTPGYGYTFGSGTRLTVV.

The chain is built from TRBV27 and TRBJ2-3, with 8 bases lining up with TRBD2. CDR3 size: 15 residues. Germline V gene sequence: CDR1 MNHEY, CDR2 SMNVEV (reference sequence). V lost 7 bases to trimming and J lost 0 bases; unmatched junction nucleotides: 6. CDR3 nucleotide sequence: TGTGCCAGCAACCTAGCGGGTACTAGCACAGATACGCAGTATTTT. Encoded protein: CASNLAGTSTDTQYF.

The chain employs TRBV5-1 and TRBJ1-1; 9 bases are a match to TRBD1. The CDR3 is 14 amino acids. V was clipped by 6 bases and J by 4 bases; unmatched bases: 7. CDR1 is SGHRS and CDR2 is YFSETQ in the germline V gene. The CDR3 region is CASTRDRVATEAFF. CDR3 sequence (DNA): TGCGCCAGCACCCGGGACAGGGTGGCCACTGAAGCTTTCTTT.

This clone has just a few counts. CDR3 sequence (DNA): TGTGCCAGTACAGCGGGGGGCCGCACAGATACGCAGTATTTT. Translated, it gives CASTAGGRTDTQYF. The chain recombines TRBV19 with TRBJ2-3; 9 bases match TRBD2. Germline CDR1 and CDR2: LNHDA and SQIVND (reference sequence). The CDR3 spans 14 residues. Trimming cost V 7 bases and J 1 base; bases outside gene matches: 3.

This rearrangement joins TRBV19 to TRBJ1-6; a weak D match, TRBD1 (5 bases). V lost 5 bases to trimming and J lost 1 base, with 12 bases between them. This CDR3 contains 16 residues. Germline assignment: CDR1 LNHDA and CDR2 SQIVND (reference sequence). The CDR3 DNA reads TGTGCCAGTAGTTATAACCAGGGATCCTATAATTCACCCCTCCACTTT. This codes for CASSYNQGSYNSPLHF.

This clone was detected only a few times. The V and J genes are TRBV10-3 and TRBJ2-1, with D maybe TRBD1 (6 bases). Germline V CDR1 and CDR2: ENHRY, SYGVKD. The V end was cut by 9 bases, the J end by 8 bases, with 8 bases between. This CDR3 spans 10 amino acids. CDR3 in DNA: TGTGCCATGGGGGCCGATGAGCAGTTCTTC. This gives the protein CAMGADEQFF.

V gene TRBV2 combines with J gene TRBJ2-1, with 9 bases aligning to TRBD2. Germline-derived CDR1 and CDR2 are SNHLY and FYNNEI. V lost 4 bases and J lost 6; bases outside the gene matches: 4. The CDR3 extends over 14 amino acids. CDR3 residues: CASSAAGGRNEQFF. The CDR3 DNA reads as TGTGCCAGCAGTGCCGCGGGGGGGCGCAATGAGCAGTTCTTC. Complete variable domain (other parts from reference TRBV2 and TRBJ2-1): EPEVTQTPSHQVTQMGQEVILRCVPISNHLYFYWYRQILGQKVEFLVSFYNNEISEKSEIFDDQFSVERPDGSNFTLKIRSTKLEDSAMYFCASSAAGGRNEQFFGPGTRLTVL.

This clone was seen at least ten times. CDR3 bases: TGTGCCAGCAGTTCTAGGGCGGGACGGATCTATGGCTACACCTTC. The encoded protein is CASSSRAGRIYGYTF. The rearrangement uses TRBV6-2 or TRBV6-3 and TRBJ1-2, with D perhaps matching TRBD1 (5 bases). V lost 4 bases, J lost 4 bases, and 16 bases lay in between. This CDR3 comprises 15 residues. Per the germline V gene, CDR1 is MNHEY and CDR2 is SVGEGT.

The CDR3 nucleotides are TGTGCCAGCAGCTTGGAGGCGGGGGGGCTCTACGAGCAGTACTTC. Its protein is CASSLEAGGLYEQYF. The chain recombines TRBV6-5 with TRBJ2-7; 9 bases line up with TRBD2. The CDR3 loop spans 15 amino acids. The germline CDR1 and CDR2 sequences are MNHEY and SVGAGI. The ends lost 6 bases at V and 3 bases at J; junction bases unmatched: 9.

The V gene is TRBV2, the J gene TRBJ1-1, with D maybe TRBD1 (5 bases). The V and J ends lost 6 bases and 3 bases respectively, with 20 bases between them. Germline V gene lookup returns CDR1 SNHLY and CDR2 FYNNEI. The CDR3 is 16 residues long. CDR3 residues: CASRESRGVGYTEAFF. The CDR3 coding sequence is TGTGCCAGCAGGGAGTCCCGGGGGGTTGGTTACACTGAAGCTTTCTTT.

This clone was recorded a few times. The chain is built from TRBV10-3 and TRBJ2-2; D not resolved. Germline CDR1 ENHRY, CDR2 SYGVKD. The ends were cut back, 6 bases at V and 3 bases at J, with 5 bases in the middle. This CDR3 has 12 residues. The CDR3 nucleotides are TGTGCCATCAGGACTTACACCGGGGAGCTGTTTTTT. Residues: CAIRTYTGELFF.

The chain couples TRBV5-1 to TRBJ1-1; D may be TRBD1 (5 bases). Deletions cut 5 bases from V and 1 base from J, with 9 bases between. Per germline, CDR1 SGHRS and CDR2 YFSETQ. This CDR3 contains 13 residues. In DNA, the CDR3 is TGCGCCAGCAGGTTCCAGGGGAACACTGAAGCTTTCTTT. This encodes CASRFQGNTEAFF.

This clone appeared once. The V and J genes are TRBV7-2 and TRBJ1-2; D may be TRBD1 (5 bases). The CDR3 consists of 14 residues. Germline-derived CDR1 and CDR2 are SGHTA and FQGNSA. Trimming removed 4 bases at V and 5 bases at J, with 14 bases between. CDR3 nucleotide sequence: TGTGCCAGCAGCTCTAACTCGGGGGTTTATGGCTACACCTTC. The encoded protein is CASSSNSGVYGYTF.

The chain combines TRBV11-3 with TRBJ1-1; TRBD1 matches 8 bases. Germline CDR1 is SGHNT and CDR2 is YENEEA. CDR3 length: 14 amino acids. The junction had 3 bases not matched to a gene; V was cut back by 6 bases and J by 0 bases. The chain's CDR3 is CASSQGALNTEAFF. In nucleotides, the CDR3 is TGTGCCAGCAGTCAGGGGGCGTTGAACACTGAAGCTTTCTTT. Variable domain in full (rest from reference TRBV11-3 and TRBJ1-1): EAGVVQSPRYKIIEKKQPVAFWCNPISGHNTLYWYLQNLGQGPELLIRYENEEAVDDSQLPKDRFSAERLKGVDSTLKIQPAELGDSAVYLCASSQGALNTEAFFGQGTRLTVV.

V and J are TRBV7-2 and TRBJ1-2, with 8 bases aligning to TRBD1. After removal of 4 bases from V and 0 bases from J, the junction contained 7 bases not matched to a gene. Germline CDR1 SGHTA, CDR2 FQGNSA. This CDR3 is 16 amino acids long. The CDR3 sequence is CASSSPGTGPNYGYTF. CDR3 nucleotides: TGTGCCAGCAGCTCCCCGGGGACAGGACCTAACTATGGCTACACCTTC.

Note on this clone: A junction boundary mismatches the germline segment, possibly from a read error. This chain links TRBV7-7 with TRBJ2-5; 7 nucleotides line up with TRBD1. The CDR3 totals 13 residues. The germline V gene has CDR1 SSHAT and CDR2 FNYEAQ (reference sequence). CDR3 loop: CASSRDSQETQYF. CDR3 in DNA: TGTGCTAGCAGCCGGGACAGCCAAGAGACCCAGTACTTC.

V gene TRBV19 combines with J gene TRBJ2-7, with 7 bases lining up with TRBD1. Unmatched junction bases numbered 9, after V lost 5 bases and J lost 2 bases. The CDR3 is 15 amino acids. Germline V CDR1 and CDR2: LNHDA, SQIVND (reference sequence). This chain's CDR3 is CASSSRGQSTYEQYF. DNA for the CDR3: TGTGCCAGTAGTTCACGGGGACAGAGTACCTACGAGCAGTACTTC.

Written as DNA, the CDR3 is TGTGCCAGCAGCGGGTGGCAGGGGGCCAGGAACACTGAAGCTTTCTTT. Amino acids: CASSGWQGARNTEAFF. The chain recombines TRBV7-9 with TRBJ1-1, with 8 bases lining up with TRBD1. This CDR3 region has 16 residues. Germline V gene data show CDR1 as SEHNR and CDR2 as FQNEAQ (reference sequence). The ends lost 5 bases at V and 1 base at J; junction bases unmatched: 9. Variable domain in full (rest from reference TRBV7-9 and TRBJ1-1): DTGVSQNPRHKITKRGQNVTFRCDPISEHNRLYWYRQTLGQGPEFLTYFQNEAQLEKSRLLSDRFSAERPKGSFSTLEIQRTEQGDSAMYLCASSGWQGARNTEAFFGQGTRLTVV.

This clone was detected only once. The chain couples TRBV10-3 to TRBJ2-7, with 7 bases that match TRBD1. The CDR3 runs to 15 residues. From germline, CDR1 is ENHRY and CDR2 SYGVKD. The V and J ends lost 2 bases and 4 bases, in that order; junction bases with no gene match: 8. The CDR3 sequence: CAISEGITGEYEQYF. As DNA, the CDR3 is TGTGCCATCAGTGAGGGGATTACAGGGGAGTACGAGCAGTACTTC.

This clone was picked up a small number of times. This rearrangement joins TRBV15 to TRBJ2-7, with 9 bases lining up with TRBD1. V dropped 5 bases and J dropped 4; count of bases not matched to a gene: 9. CDR1 and CDR2 (germline): LNHNV, YYDKDF (reference sequence). The CDR3 contains 15 residues. The CDR3: CATSGRTGARYEQYF. CDR3 nucleotide sequence: TGTGCCACCAGCGGACGGACAGGGGCTCGTTACGAGCAGTACTTC.